This T cell receptor beta chain stems from a study of PD-1 blockade in classical Hodgkin lymphoma (dated by TCRdb to 2018 to 2021). Study-level background: Nivolumab dosing was 3 mg/kg intravenously every 2 weeks, continuing until either disease progression or unacceptable toxicity. A peripheral blood immune signature of response to PD-1 blockade in classical Hodgkin lymphoma was defined using TCR beta sequencing and CyTOF. Overall results and qualifications from the work: Newly diagnosed patients were reported to have lower baseline TCR diversity than healthy donors, and relapsed/refractory patients were reported to have lower baseline TCR diversity still. The study was restricted to a single clinical trial cohort, and the causes of repertoire differences, possibly disease activity or prior therapy, were left undefined. Lower diversity was observed in patients in whom nivolumab was started less than 1 year after ASCT, and these patients were excluded from later analyses so that confounding by immune reconstitution would be avoided. Trial patients achieving complete response had baseline diversity similar to newly diagnosed patients, whereas partial responders and progressors had significantly lower diversity. A significant rise by C4D1 was seen in CD4+ but not CD8+ TCR diversity (p=0.0027 vs p=0.16), with the rise being most apparent in complete responders (p=0.02).

Of note for this clone: The target of this receptor is not known. Within one base of it there is no much larger clone, and no base qualities were kept.

The Qiagen DNeasy kit was used to extract genomic DNA both from unsorted PBMCs and from the negatively selected CD4+ and CD8+ fractions. Amplification of TCR beta CDR3 regions was done by immunoSEQ multiplex PCR with primers that anneal to V and J segments. A synthetic immune receptor repertoire was used to minimize amplification bias, and any remaining bias was removed computationally after sequencing. The original methods were these. Repertoire diversity was quantified as the Shannon entropy index using custom Python scripts. Unsorted, CD4+ and CD8+ repertoires were analyzed separately, except in combined analyses where CD4+ and CD8+ sequences were merged in silico. Clonal expansion was defined as at least a 2-fold frequency increase after treatment relative to C1D1, with a pseudocount of 0.5 for undetected baseline clones. Singleton clones were defined as clones with 0 or 1 copy at C1D1, and non-singleton clones were defined as clones with 2 or more copies. Clones expanded in unsorted samples were labelled as CD4+, CD8+ or unknown by matching protein sequences in sorted samples from the same patient. Wilcoxon tests on paired samples were used to test diversity changes from C1D1 to C4D1. TCRdb retrieved this table from immuneACCESS and kept in-frame rearrangements only. Not all clones are present; in checked studies, unresolved V genes account for under half, and no reason is known for the remainder. V and J calls and clone size are those listed in that table; D and trimming were worked out from the DNA. This sample comprises approximately 10,000 clones, roughly 89% of them detected only once. In total, the top ten clones hold 20% to 25% of the sample.

This specimen's time point label, per the study, means: cycle 4 day 1 (C4D1), after more than five weeks of nivolumab. Every trial patient had relapsed after autologous stem cell transplantation, and cohorts A, B and C differed in prior brentuximab vedotin exposure. The trial cohort included 55 to 65 patients with relapsed/refractory classical Hodgkin lymphoma, and each patient had a best overall response of complete response, partial response or progressive disease. Trial patients were treated with single-agent nivolumab in the multi-cohort phase II CheckMate 205 trial. An independent review committee assessed best overall response by applying the 2007 International Working Group response criteria. PBMCs from the trial were collected at three points: immediately before nivolumab initiation (C1D1), and during therapy at cycle 2 day 1 and cycle 4 day 1. Peripheral blood was collected in 8 mL Vacutainer Cell Preparation Tubes, from which PBMCs were isolated by centrifugation and then cryopreserved.

Taken from the germline V gene (reference sequence), the CDR1 and CDR2 loops are LNHDA and SQIVND. The junction shows trimming of 6 bases on V and 8 bases on J, and the gene matches do not reach 11 bases of it. The CDR3 contains 16 residues, cysteine and phenylalanine counted. The retained sequence is limited to the CDR3, 48 bases, with the frame set at the first base. The rearranged segments are TRBV19 and TRBJ1-4, with TRBD1 matching 11 junction bases. The receptor was derived from a human donor with classical Hodgkin lymphoma. Sequences were derived from peripheral blood mononuclear cells (PBMCs), sampled before the fourth cycle of nivolumab. The DNA sequence is given as TGTGCCAGTAGGTGGGGACAGGGGGATTTTCAGGAAAAACTGTTTTTT. This encodes CASRWGQGDFQEKLFF.